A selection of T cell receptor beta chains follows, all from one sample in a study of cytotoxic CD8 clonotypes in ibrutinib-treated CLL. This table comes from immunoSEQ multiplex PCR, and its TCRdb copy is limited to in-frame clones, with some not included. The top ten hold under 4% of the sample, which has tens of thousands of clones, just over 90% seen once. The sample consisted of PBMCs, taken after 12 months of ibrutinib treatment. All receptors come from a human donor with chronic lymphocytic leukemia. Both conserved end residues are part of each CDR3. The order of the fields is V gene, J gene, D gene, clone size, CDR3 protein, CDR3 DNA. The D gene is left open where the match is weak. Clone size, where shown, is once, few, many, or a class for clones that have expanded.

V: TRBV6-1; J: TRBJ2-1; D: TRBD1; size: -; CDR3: CASGHRGRYNEQFF; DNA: TGTGCCAGCGGACACAGGGGGCGATACAATGAGCAGTTCTTC
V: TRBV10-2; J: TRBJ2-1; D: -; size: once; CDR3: CASLPSGRNNEQFF; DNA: TGCGCCAGCCTCCCCTCGGGAAGGAACAATGAGCAGTTCTTC
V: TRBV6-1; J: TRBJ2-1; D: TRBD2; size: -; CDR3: CASSPLAGGYNEQFF; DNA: TGTGCCAGTTCCCCGTTGGCGGGGGGGTACAATGAGCAGTTCTTC
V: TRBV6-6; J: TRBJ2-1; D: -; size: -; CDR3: CASSYQEARQFF; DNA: TGTGCCAGCAGTTACCAGGAGGCCCGGCAGTTCTTC
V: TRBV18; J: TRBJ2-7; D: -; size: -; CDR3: CASSPLDARGSYEQYF; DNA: TGTGCCAGCTCACCCCTTGACGCCCGTGGCTCCTACGAGCAGTACTTC
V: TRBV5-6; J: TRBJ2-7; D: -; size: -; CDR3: CASSETAFYEQYF; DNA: TGTGCCAGCAGCGAGACGGCTTTCTACGAGCAGTACTTC
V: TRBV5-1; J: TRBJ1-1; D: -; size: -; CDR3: CASSFLGGTEAFF; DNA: TGCGCCAGCAGCTTTCTAGGGGGCACTGAAGCTTTCTTT
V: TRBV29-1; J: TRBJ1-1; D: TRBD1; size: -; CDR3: CSPRTGAQCMNTEAFF; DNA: TGCAGCCCACGGACAGGAGCTCAGTGTATGAACACTGAAGCTTTCTTT
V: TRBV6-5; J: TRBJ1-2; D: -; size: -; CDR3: CASSYPAGGETGYTF; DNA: TGTGCCAGCAGTTACCCCGCGGGGGGGGAAACTGGCTACACCTTC
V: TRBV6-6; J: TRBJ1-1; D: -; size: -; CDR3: CASSYYRQSNTEAFF; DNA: TGTGCCAGCAGTTACTATCGGCAGAGTAACACTGAAGCTTTCTTT
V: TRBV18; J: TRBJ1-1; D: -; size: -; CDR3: CASSLAELTEAFF; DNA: TGTGCCAGCTCACTTGCGGAGCTAACTGAAGCTTTCTTT
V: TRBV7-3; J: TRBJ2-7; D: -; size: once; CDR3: CASSFTGSGSYEQYF; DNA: TGTGCCAGCAGCTTTACGGGGTCTGGTTCCTACGAGCAGTACTTC
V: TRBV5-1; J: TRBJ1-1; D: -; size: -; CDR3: CASSEVRAGLNTEAFF; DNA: TGCGCCAGCAGCGAGGTTCGCGCGGGGTTGAACACTGAAGCTTTCTTT